This T cell receptor beta chain was recovered during a study of T cell changes during pregnancy in multiple sclerosis. Repertoires were generated with immunoSEQ multiplex PCR, while TCRdb's copy carries only in-frame clones and drops some. The profile covers fewer than 85,000 clones, with 92% appearing a single time and less than 3% taken by the ten largest. This CDR3 is 14 amino acids long. V usage is TRBV21-1 and J usage is TRBJ2-7; the D call of TRBD2 is as the table states it, not checked on the DNA. TRBV21-1 is annotated as a pseudogene. This clonotype originated in a female donor in good health, enrolled as a control in a pregnancy study. Sequences were derived from peripheral blood, sampled in the third trimester of pregnancy. The chain's CDR3 is CASSCLAGGQEQYF. In DNA form, the CDR3 reads TGTGCCAGCAGCTGTCTAGCGGGAGGGCAGGAGCAGTACTTC.